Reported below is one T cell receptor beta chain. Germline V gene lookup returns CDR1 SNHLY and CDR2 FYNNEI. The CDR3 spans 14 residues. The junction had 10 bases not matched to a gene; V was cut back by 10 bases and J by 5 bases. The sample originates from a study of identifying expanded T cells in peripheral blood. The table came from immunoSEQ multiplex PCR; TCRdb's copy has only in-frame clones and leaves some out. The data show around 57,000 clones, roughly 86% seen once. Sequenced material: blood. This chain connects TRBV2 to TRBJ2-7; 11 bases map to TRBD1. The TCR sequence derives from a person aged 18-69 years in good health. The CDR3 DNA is TGTGCCAACAGACCGGGACAGGGGGACAACGAGCAGTACTTC. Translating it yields CANRPGQGDNEQYF.